This T cell receptor (beta chain) was retrieved from a study of T-cell reconstitution after alpha-beta-depleted transplantation in children. The V end was cut by 0 bases, the J end by 8 bases, with 14 bases between. The CDR3 has 14 residues. Germline loops: CDR1 SQVTM, CDR2 ANQGSEA. This sample's TCRbeta library carried unique molecular identifier barcodes. TCRdb redid the calling of the PCR reads with MiXCR, one entry per CDR3 protein. This table has under 300,000 distinct CDR3 sequences, 11% appearing once. Findings and caveats of the study: Expanded graft clones numbering several hundred reportedly gave rise to alpha-beta T cells about two months after transplant. Certain patients had high TCRbeta diversity at day 60, and it came from recipient T cells and thymic progenitors that survived. Newly made T cells mostly supplied T-cell counts and diversity one year after transplant.

In its sample, this clonotype was seen many times. Its target is unknown. The rearrangement links TRBV29-1 to TRBJ2-1, with D tentatively TRBD1 (6 bases). The receptor was derived from a male patient aged 2-10 years who had a stem cell transplant for chronic granulomatous disease, so the T cells may come from the graft donor. The sample was peripheral blood, taken 180 days after TCRalphabeta/CD19-depleted stem cell transplant. The chain's CDR3 is CSVEDLAQGYEQFF. CDR3 DNA sequence: TGCAGCGTTGAAGACCTAGCCCAGGGGTATGAGCAGTTCTTC.